Shown below are 16 T cell receptor beta chains from a single sample sequenced in a study of cytotoxic CD8 clonotypes in ibrutinib-treated CLL. Assay: immunoSEQ multiplex PCR; the TCRdb copy retains only in-frame clones and omits some. The profile shows some 290,000 clones, roughly 85% of them singletons. Here the sequenced sample was PBMCs, taken before ibrutinib treatment. These receptors were obtained from a human donor with chronic lymphocytic leukemia.

The genes are TRBV30 and TRBJ2-1; D might be TRBD2 (6 bases). CDR3 length: 10 residues. Germline CDR1 GTSNPN, CDR2 SVGIG (reference sequence). V lost 5 bases to trimming and J lost 13 bases, with 12 bases between them. CDR3 region: CAWGGAYQFF. The CDR3 DNA is TGTGCCTGGGGCGGGGCGTATCAGTTCTTC.

The V and J genes are TRBV5-6 and TRBJ2-1; 7 bases map to TRBD2. The CDR3 runs 19 residues. V lost 1 base and J lost 4; bases outside the gene matches: 17. CDR1 is SGHDT, CDR2 YYEEEE, per germline. The CDR3 DNA follows: TGTGCCAGCAGCTTGTCGCGGTATGGTAGTAGCGGGCAGTACAATGAGCAGTTCTTC. It codes for CASSLSRYGSSGQYNEQFF. The full variable domain, with the rest looked up from reference TRBV5-6 and TRBJ2-1, is DAGVTQSPTHLIKTRGQQVTLRCSPKSGHDTVSWYQQALGQGPQFIFQYYEEEERQRGNFPDRFSGHQFPNYSSELNVNALLLGDSALYLCASSLSRYGSSGQYNEQFFGPGTRLTVL.

This chain links TRBV30 with TRBJ2-7; 13 bases fit TRBD2. The germline CDR1 and CDR2 sequences are GTSNPN and SVGIG (reference sequence). Trimming took 2 bases from V and 2 from J; bases not matched to a gene: 3. The CDR3 consists of 15 residues. The CDR3 nucleotides are TGTGCCTGGAGTAGGGGACTAGCGGGACCCTACGAGCAGTACTTC. Translating it yields CAWSRGLAGPYEQYF.

The genes are TRBV2 and TRBJ1-4; D unresolved. CDR3 length: 16 amino acids. Germline V gene lookup returns CDR1 SNHLY and CDR2 FYNNEI. V dropped 2 bases and J dropped 8 bases, with 18 bases sitting between them. CDR3 bases: TGTGCCAGCAGTGAAAGTTTTATGGACCCACGGGAAAAACTGTTTTTT. Translation: CASSESFMDPREKLFF.

This chain links TRBV4-3 with TRBJ2-1; the match to TRBD2 covers 9 bases. Trimming cost V 0 bases and J 9 bases; bases outside gene matches: 9. The CDR3 spans 16 residues. Per the germline V gene, CDR1 is LGHNA and CDR2 is YSLEER. CDR3: CASSQEKREVGTEQFF. The DNA for the CDR3 is TGCGCCAGCAGCCAAGAGAAGCGGGAGGTTGGGACTGAGCAGTTCTTC.

This chain connects TRBV7-9 to TRBJ1-5, with D perhaps matching TRBD1 (5 bases). CDR3 length equals 15 residues. Germline CDR1 and CDR2: SEHNR and FQNEAQ (reference sequence). V lost 5 bases and J 4 bases, leaving 15 bases between the germline ends. The CDR3 reads CASSTDREQNQPQHF. In nucleotides, the CDR3 is TGTGCCAGCAGCACCGACAGAGAGCAGAATCAGCCCCAGCATTTT.

The gene calls are TRBV30 and TRBJ2-3; 9 bases are a match to TRBD2. The CDR3 covers 15 residues. The V gene end was trimmed by 2 bases and the J gene end by 3 bases; junction bases not matched to a gene: 6. In germline, CDR1 is GTSNPN, CDR2 SVGIG (reference sequence). The chain's CDR3 is CAWSYGGRATDTQYF. CDR3 in DNA: TGTGCCTGGAGTTACGGCGGGAGGGCTACAGATACGCAGTATTTT.

This chain links TRBV5-1 with TRBJ2-7; D is unresolved. Germline loops: CDR1 SGHRS, CDR2 YFSETQ. The CDR3 has 14 amino acids. V lost 0 bases, J lost 3 bases, and 10 bases lay in between. The CDR3 is CASSLGGVGYEQYF. CDR3 DNA sequence: TGCGCCAGCAGCTTGGGGGGTGTCGGCTACGAGCAGTACTTC. Full variable domain (outside the CDR3, taken from reference TRBV5-1 and TRBJ2-7): KAGVTQTPRYLIKTRGQQVTLSCSPISGHRSVSWYQQTPGQGLQFLFEYFSETQRNKGNFPGRFSGRQFSNSRSEMNVSTLELGDSALYLCASSLGGVGYEQYFGPGTRLTVT.

The chain recombines TRBV10-3 with TRBJ2-7; D not resolved. The CDR3 sequence is 12 residues long. Trimming stripped 8 bases from V and 2 bases from J, with 10 bases between. Per germline, CDR1 ENHRY and CDR2 SYGVKD. The CDR3 DNA is TGTGCCATCCTTACTTATACCTACGAGCAGTACTTC. Protein: CAILTYTYEQYF.

The chain combines TRBV7-2 with TRBJ1-1, with D unresolved. Per germline, CDR1 SGHTA and CDR2 FQGNSA. The CDR3 loop spans 14 amino acids. V was clipped by 5 bases and J by 3 bases, with 13 bases between them. Here the CDR3 reads CASSDTPKYTEAFF. DNA of the CDR3: TGTGCCAGCAGCGATACCCCCAAGTACACTGAAGCTTTCTTT.

The rearrangement joins TRBV5-1 to TRBJ2-1, with D hard to call. The length of the CDR3 is 13 residues. Germline CDR1 reads SGHRS; CDR2 reads YFSETQ. With 2 bases removed from V and 8 bases from J, the gap between germline ends came to 11 bases. This chain's CDR3 is CASSFLGSHEQFF. As DNA, the CDR3 is TGCGCCAGCAGCTTTCTAGGTTCCCATGAGCAGTTCTTC.

The gene calls are TRBV2 and TRBJ1-2, with D perhaps matching TRBD1 (5 bases). The V gene lost 5 bases and the J gene lost 1 base, with 14 bases spanning the gap. This CDR3 is 15 amino acids long. Germline V lookup: CDR1 SNHLY, CDR2 FYNNEI. As DNA, the CDR3 is TGTGCCAGCAGTTTTACATGGGACCTTAACTATGGCTACACCTTC. Translated: CASSFTWDLNYGYTF.

This clone was counted a few times. The V call is TRBV6-5, the J call TRBJ2-1; 8 bases match TRBD2. The CDR3 is 11 amino acids. Germline V lookup: CDR1 MNHEY, CDR2 SVGAGI. V was pared by 4 bases and J by 15 bases, with 5 bases of the junction left unmatched. The CDR3 DNA is TGTGCCAGCAGTTCCGGGGGGGAGTTGTTCTTC. Translating gives CASSSGGELFF.

The genes are TRBV4-1 and TRBJ2-1; unclear D gene. There are 14 residues in the CDR3. CDR1 MGHRA and CDR2 YSYEKL come from the germline V gene. The V gene lost 0 bases and the J gene lost 0 bases, with 3 bases spanning the gap. The CDR3 bases are TGCGCCAGCAGCCAAGAAAGCTCCTACAATGAGCAGTTCTTC. Translating it yields CASSQESSYNEQFF.

This clone was detected once. V gene TRBV5-4 combines with J gene TRBJ2-1; D gene uncertain. V dropped 4 bases and J dropped 2 bases, with 16 bases sitting between them. Germline-derived CDR1 and CDR2 are SGHNT and YYREEE (reference sequence). This CDR3 has 16 amino acids. The CDR3 here is CASSPLSSLPYNEQFF. CDR3 nucleotides: TGTGCCAGCAGCCCTCTGAGTAGTCTACCCTACAATGAGCAGTTCTTC.

This clone appeared a single time. The chain recombines TRBV7-3 with TRBJ2-3; D ambiguous. Germline CDR1 SGHTA, CDR2 FQGTGA. The V end was cut by 2 bases, the J end by 4 bases, with 10 bases between. The CDR3 runs to 14 residues. The CDR3 is CASSLVAVSDTQYF. CDR3 DNA: TGTGCCAGCAGCTTAGTTGCTGTTTCAGATACGCAGTATTTT.